What follows are 9 T cell receptor beta chains derived from one specimen sequenced in a study of monozygotic twins with inflammatory bowel disease. TCRdb re-called the 5' RACE reads; every CDR3 protein appears as one record, without DNA. This listing includes about 350,000 distinct CDR3 sequences. Sequenced input: blood. These receptors were obtained from a human donor with ulcerative colitis or Crohn's disease, or a healthy co-twin of an affected twin (not recorded which).

V and J are TRBV10-3 and TRBJ2-6; no DNA is available, so the TRBD1 call from TCRdb remains unchecked. CDR1 ENHRY and CDR2 SYGVKD come from the germline V gene. The CDR3 spans 17 residues. CDR3 amino acids: CAIRPGQGYSGANVLTF.

This chain joins TRBV27 and TRBJ2-1; without DNA, the TCRdb call of TRBD1 cannot be checked. The CDR3 has 15 residues. Germline values: CDR1 MNHEY, CDR2 SMNVEV (reference sequence). CDR3 protein: CASGSGGTGSNEQFF.

The chain has TRBV6-5 and TRBJ2-2; TCRdb designates TRBD1, a call that cannot be tested without DNA. Germline V lookup: CDR1 MNHEY, CDR2 SVGAGI. The CDR3 is made up of 15 amino acids. CDR3 region: CASSNPVGLGGELFF.

V gene TRBV20-1 combines with J gene TRBJ1-2. This CDR3 has 14 residues. The V gene's germline CDR1 is DFQATT and CDR2 SNEGSKA (reference sequence). Here the CDR3 reads CSATRGYGAHGYTF.

V gene TRBV20-1 combines with J gene TRBJ2-1; TCRdb's D gene call, TRBD2, goes unchecked for lack of DNA. In germline, CDR1 is DFQATT, CDR2 SNEGSKA (reference sequence). This CDR3 region has 15 residues. CDR3 sequence: CSATRLAGGPNEQFF.

V gene TRBV4-2 combines with J gene TRBJ2-2; with no DNA, the TCRdb D assignment of TRBD2 cannot be verified. The CDR3 is 14 residues long. CDR1 is LGHNA and CDR2 is YNFKEQ in the germline V gene. The CDR3 loop is CASTPGLAQGELFF.

V is TRBV6-5 and J is TRBJ2-2; without DNA, the TCRdb call of TRBD1 cannot be checked. The CDR3 runs to 16 residues. CDR1 MNHEY and CDR2 SVGAGI come from the germline V gene. CDR3 in amino acids: CASSYWGGAGTGELFF.

The genes are TRBV19 and TRBJ2-2; TCRdb's D gene call, TRBD1, goes unchecked for lack of DNA. CDR3 length: 13 residues. CDR1 LNHDA and CDR2 SQIVND come from the germline V gene (reference sequence). The CDR3 here is CASRDRGSGELFF.

The V call is TRBV5-6, the J call TRBJ1-1; there is no DNA to check the TCRdb D call of TRBD1. This CDR3 spans 13 amino acids. Looked up from germline, CDR1 is SGHDT and CDR2 is YYEEEE. CDR3 residues: CASSLQGTFIAFF. Supplemented by reference TRBV5-6 and TRBJ1-1, the full variable domain reads DAGVTQSPTHLIKTRGQQVTLRCSPKSGHDTVSWYQQALGQGPQFIFQYYEEEERQRGNFPDRFSGHQFPNYSSELNVNALLLGDSALYLCASSLQGTFIAFFGQGTRLTVV.